This T cell receptor beta chain was obtained from a study of T cell responses to AZD1222 COVID-19 vaccine. Overall study findings and caveats: Spike-wide coverage was observed for vaccine-associated CD4 TCRs, with dominant responses at 160-218 and 743-854. Females made up more of the donors, who were largely white British, and clonal diversity may have come out too low.

Measured with immunoSEQ multiplex PCR; TCRdb has only the in-frame clones, and not every one. The repertoire holds roughly 140,000 clones, about 88% seen once, with about 4.8% in the top ten. Germline V gives CDR1 MRHNA, CDR2 SNTAGT. This CDR3 is 13 amino acids long. V lost 8 bases and J lost 5; bases outside the gene matches: 3. A note on this clone: What it recognizes is unknown.

The clonotype originates from an adult in good health. The sample consisted of peripheral blood, taken on day 0 of AZD1222 vaccination. The chain recombines TRBV6-4 with TRBJ1-6; 7 bases match TRBD1. CDR3 in amino acids: CASRDSHNSPLHF. The CDR3 nucleotides are TGTGCCAGCCGGGACAGCCATAATTCACCCCTCCACTTT.